This T cell receptor (beta chain) emerged from a study of monozygotic twins with cystic fibrosis. Study-level information: Library input was 2.5 to 3.5 micrograms of fragmented DNA, with 15 PCR cycles.

With respect to this clone: Its antigen is undetermined.

Assay: immunoSEQ multiplex PCR; the TCRdb copy retains only in-frame clones and omits some. Among 25,000 to 40,000 clones listed, 96% were seen once. Study-wide results and limits: V usage most resembled the co-twin in 13 of 16 pairs. Nucleotide-identical clonotype sharing was significantly higher within monozygotic CF twin pairs than between unrelated CF individuals.

V gave up 4 bases and J gave up 2 bases; unmatched junction bases: 2. From germline, CDR1 is MRHNA and CDR2 SNTAGT. The CDR3 is 15 residues long. The sample consisted of blood. V is TRBV6-4 and J is TRBJ2-3; 11 bases map to TRBD2. The clonotype comes from a girl between 2 and 10 years old with cystic fibrosis. The CDR3 DNA reads TGTGCCAGCAGTGGTAGCGGGAGGGCCACAGATACGCAGTATTTT. Translation: CASSGSGRATDTQYF.